Each of the 17 T cell receptor beta chains below was sequenced from the same sample in a study of shared clonotypes between healthy human individuals. The data were produced by immunoSEQ multiplex PCR, yet TCRdb's version contains in-frame clones alone and is incomplete. The table has some 1,400,000 clones, roughly 97% seen once. Material for sequencing was naive CD4+ T cells sorted from blood. Documented subset: CD45RA+ positively selected. Source of these receptors: a man aged 25 to 40 in good health.

The chain couples TRBV9 to TRBJ1-2; TRBD1 agrees at 10 bases. From germline, CDR1 is SGDLS and CDR2 YYNGEE. The CDR3 totals 15 residues. V was clipped by 3 bases and J by 7 bases; unmatched bases: 9. The CDR3 spells CASSERGQGLGGYTF. DNA of the CDR3: TGTGCCAGCAGCGAGAGGGGACAGGGGTTGGGTGGCTACACCTTC. Using reference TRBV9 and TRBJ1-2 for the parts outside the CDR3, the full variable domain is DSGVTQTPKHLITATGQRVTLRCSPRSGDLSVYWYQQSLDQGLQFLIQYYNGEERAKGNILERFSAQQFPDLHSELNLSSLELGDSALYFCASSERGQGLGGYTFGSGTRLTVV.

The chain carries TRBV15 and TRBJ2-7; 7 nucleotides match TRBD1. Germline-derived CDR1 and CDR2 are LNHNV and YYDKDF (reference sequence). This CDR3 has 15 amino acids. Trimming at V came to 0 bases and at J to 4 bases, leaving 6 bases not matched to a gene. Here the CDR3 DNA reads TGTGCCACCAGCAGAGAGAGGGGGCTGGGTTACGAGCAGTACTTC. It encodes CATSRERGLGYEQYF.

In its sample, this clone was seen once. The genes are TRBV5-4 and TRBJ2-5; no reliable D call. Germline CDR1 is SGHNT and CDR2 is YYREEE (reference sequence). CDR3 size: 13 residues. Trimming stripped 4 bases from V and 2 bases from J, with 9 bases between. The CDR3 is CASSKDGQETQYF. The CDR3 coding sequence is TGTGCCAGCAGCAAAGACGGACAAGAGACCCAGTACTTC.

This clone was observed once. The V gene is TRBV28, the J gene TRBJ1-2; 10 nucleotides agree with TRBD1. V was pared by 8 bases and J by 6 bases, with 12 bases of the junction left unmatched. Germline-derived CDR1 and CDR2 are MDHEN and SYDVKM. The length of the CDR3 is 15 residues. The CDR3 reads CASLRQGARDNGYTF. The DNA of the CDR3 is TGTGCCAGCCTTAGACAGGGGGCGCGCGATAATGGCTACACCTTC.

The J gene is TRBJ2-3, the V gene TRBV6-6; 7 bases align to TRBD1. The CDR3 sequence is 14 residues long. Looked up from germline, CDR1 is MNHNY and CDR2 is SVGAGI (reference sequence). The junction had 5 bases not matched to a gene; V was cut back by 5 bases and J by 3 bases. CDR3 DNA sequence: TGTGCCAGCAGTAAACACAGGGGAACAGATACGCAGTATTTT. Amino acids: CASSKHRGTDTQYF.

The rearrangement joins TRBV18 to TRBJ1-6; maybe TRBD1 (6 bases). The CDR3 sequence is 14 residues long. Germline V lookup: CDR1 KGHSH, CDR2 LQKENI. Deletions cut 5 bases from V and 9 bases from J, with 14 bases between. CDR3 in DNA: TGTGCCAGCTCATCGAAACAGGGAAGTTCACCCCTCCACTTT. This encodes CASSSKQGSSPLHF.

To note about this clone: A read error may account for a junction end that differs from germline. The chain is built from TRBV5-3 and TRBJ2-7; D is perhaps TRBD2 (6 bases). TRBV5-3 is placed among ORFs of uncertain function. The CDR3 spans 14 residues. The CDR3 DNA follows: TGTGCCAGCAGCTCCGAGACTAGCTCCTACGAGCAGTACTTC. Its protein product is CASSSETSSYEQYF.

V and J are TRBV5-1 and TRBJ1-1, with D unresolved. Per the germline V gene, CDR1 is SGHRS and CDR2 is YFSETQ. With 0 bases removed from V and 3 bases from J, the gap between germline ends came to 9 bases. The CDR3 loop spans 14 amino acids. CDR3 nucleotide sequence: TGCGCCAGCAGCTTGGACTCGGGAGACACTGAAGCTTTCTTT. Protein product: CASSLDSGDTEAFF.

This sequence joins TRBV5-4 and TRBJ1-2, with 10 bases aligning to TRBD1. The length of the CDR3 is 15 residues. Germline V gives CDR1 SGHNT, CDR2 YYREEE (reference sequence). Unmatched junction bases numbered 4, after V lost 0 bases and J lost 5 bases. CDR3 residues: CASSLVGTGVYGYTF. The DNA for the CDR3 is TGTGCCAGCAGCTTGGTGGGGACAGGGGTGTATGGCTACACCTTC.

Notes on this clone: The sample holds other DNA sequences that translate to the same CDR3. V usage is TRBV6-1 and J usage is TRBJ1-2, with no clear D. V shed 0 bases and J shed 4 bases, with 3 bases lying between them. CDR3 length: 12 amino acids. Germline values: CDR1 MNHNS, CDR2 SASEGT. The CDR3 coding sequence is TGTGCCAGCAGTGAAGCGGGCTATGGCTACACCTTC. Its translation is CASSEAGYGYTF.

The chain is built from TRBV18 and TRBJ2-7, with D possibly called TRBD1 or TRBD2 (5 bases each). Germline V gene lookup returns CDR1 KGHSH and CDR2 LQKENI. Trimming pared 3 bases from V and 2 bases from J, leaving 17 bases between. CDR3 length: 16 residues. The DNA of the CDR3 is TGTGCCAGCTCACCTAGGGACCCGCGGGTTCCCTACGAGCAGTACTTC. It codes for CASSPRDPRVPYEQYF. Using reference TRBV18 and TRBJ2-7 for the parts outside the CDR3, the full variable domain is NAGVMQNPRHLVRRRGQEARLRCSPMKGHSHVYWYRQLPEEGLKFMVYLQKENIIDESGMPKERFSAEFPKEGPSILRIQQVVRGDSAAYFCASSPRDPRVPYEQYFGPGTRLTVT.

This rearrangement joins TRBV6-1 to TRBJ2-1; 9 bases line up with TRBD2. Trimming removed 6 bases from V and 7 bases from J; junction bases left unmatched: 7. This CDR3 is built from 14 residues. The V gene's germline CDR1 is MNHNS and CDR2 SASEGT. The DNA of the CDR3 is TGTGCCAGCAGCCCCGGGACTAGCCTGAATGAGCAGTTCTTC. Residues: CASSPGTSLNEQFF.

This rearrangement joins TRBV18 to TRBJ2-7; no definite D call. Trimming removed 1 base from V and 4 bases from J, with 8 bases in between. Germline-derived CDR1 and CDR2 are KGHSH and LQKENI. The CDR3 sequence is 13 residues long. CDR3 DNA sequence: TGTGCCAGCTCACCACTGACGGAGTACGAGCAGTACTTC. Residues: CASSPLTEYEQYF.

This chain links TRBV5-1 with TRBJ2-5, with 8 positions matching TRBD1. Looked up from germline, CDR1 is SGHRS and CDR2 is YFSETQ. This CDR3 region has 15 residues. Unmatched junction bases numbered 6, after V lost 4 bases and J lost 1 base. The CDR3 coding sequence is TGCGCCAGCAGCAGGGACGACAGGGGCCAAGAGACCCAGTACTTC. Translating gives CASSRDDRGQETQYF. Full variable domain (missing parts from reference TRBV5-1 and TRBJ2-5): KAGVTQTPRYLIKTRGQQVTLSCSPISGHRSVSWYQQTPGQGLQFLFEYFSETQRNKGNFPGRFSGRQFSNSRSEMNVSTLELGDSALYLCASSRDDRGQETQYFGPGTRLLVL.

The rearrangement uses TRBV30 and TRBJ1-4; possibly TRBD1 for D (5 bases). There are 13 residues in the CDR3. Germline CDR1 is GTSNPN and CDR2 is SVGIG (reference sequence). Trimming removed 2 bases from V and 8 bases from J, with 12 bases in between. CDR3 region: CAWSSGIEEKLFF. The CDR3 DNA reads TGTGCCTGGAGTTCAGGGATCGAGGAAAAACTGTTTTTT.

The V and J genes are TRBV7-8 and TRBJ2-1; 8 nucleotides line up with TRBD2. With 7 bases clipped from V and 2 bases from J, the junction kept 7 bases outside the gene matches. The germline V gene has CDR1 SGHVS and CDR2 FQNEAQ. The CDR3 runs to 15 residues. DNA for the CDR3: TGTGCCAGCACGAGACGGCGGGAGGCCTACAATGAGCAGTTCTTC. Encoded protein: CASTRRREAYNEQFF.

The chain carries TRBV7-3 and TRBJ1-2; D possibly corresponds to TRBD1 (6 bases). The CDR3 loop spans 15 amino acids. The germline V and J ends were trimmed by 4 bases and 7 bases, with 19 bases remaining between them. The germline V gene encodes CDR1 SGHTA and CDR2 FQGTGA. CDR3 DNA: TGTGCCAGCAGCTCCCAGGTCGGGGGGCTCGGTGGCTACACCTTC. It encodes CASSSQVGGLGGYTF.